The clone carrying this TCR beta chain was counted only a few times. This sample was taken from a study of shared clonotypes between healthy human individuals. Per germline, CDR1 MGHDK and CDR2 SYGVNS. V gave up 3 bases and J gave up 4 bases, with 7 bases separating them. The CDR3 covers 14 residues. Measured with immunoSEQ multiplex PCR; TCRdb has only the in-frame clones, and not every one. The sample includes 700,000 or so clones, 72% of them seen just once. This sequence joins TRBV25-1 and TRBJ2-6; unclear D gene. The receptor comes from a woman aged 25 to 39 in good health. The sequenced material came from memory CD4+ T cells sorted from blood. Regarding subset: CD45RA-negative fraction. CDR3 sequence reads: CASSDSAGANVLTF. The DNA for the CDR3 is TGTGCCAGCAGTGACAGTGCCGGGGCCAACGTCCTGACTTTC.